The clone carrying this T cell receptor beta chain was recorded a few times. Its antigen is still unknown. The data belong to a study of beta chain features in type 1 diabetes. Overall study findings and caveats: TCRB CDR3 length was moderately but significantly reduced in all four CD4+ subsets of Type 1 diabetes patients.

As every portion of the isolated RNA was reverse transcribed, the sequencing read expressed TCRB transcripts. Profiling relied on immunoSEQ multiplex PCR, and the TCRdb table lists in-frame clones only, not all of them. The top ten hold approximately 0.081% of the sample, which has some 200,000 clones, 16% seen once. Germline V gene sequence: CDR1 SQVTM, CDR2 ANQGSEA. V lost 7 bases and J 8 bases, leaving 14 bases between the germline ends. The length of the CDR3 is 11 residues. Sequencing used naive CD4+ T cells from blood. The TCR sequence derives from a man aged 25-45 years with type 1 diabetes. J is TRBJ1-2 and V is TRBV29-1; possible D gene TRBD1, 6 bases. The CDR3 loop reads CSANQGSGYTF. For the CDR3, the DNA is TGCAGCGCCAATCAGGGGAGCGGCTACACCTTC.